This T cell receptor (beta chain) was profiled in a study of blood T cell repertoires in COVID-19 (TCRdb year 2020). Study-wide context: Collaborator samples came from the United States, Italy and Spain and covered acute and convalescent phases of COVID-19. The material from the prospective study consisted of cDNA or gDNA derived from T cells, B-cell-depleted T cells, or PBMCs. Nearly every sample came with metadata listing a de-identified subject ID, COVID-19 status, age in years and sex. Where HLA class I and class II types were available, the types were taken from metadata supplied by the sample provider, not from assay-based typing. Deeply sampled blood TCRbeta repertoires from subjects exposed to, actively infected with, or recovered from COVID-19 were included in the dataset. The repertoires were released in a freely available public database meant as a resource for research on the immune response to SARS-CoV-2. Samples were obtained from the ongoing ImmuneRACE study (first 160 participants) and from over 1,000 subjects provided by 6 global collaborators. Results the study describes overall, beyond this receptor: The amount of clinical and demographic metadata varied by source and participant and was provided uncurated.

Taken from the germline V gene (reference sequence), the CDR1 and CDR2 loops are SGHAT and FQDESV. The CDR3 numbers 16 residues from cysteine through phenylalanine. Of the read, only the CDR3 DNA is kept; its 48 bases are in frame from base 1. Germline trimming amounts to 5 bases on V and 1 base on J, with 7 as the count of junction bases outside the gene matches. Details on this clone: This clone's antigen is unknown. No clone much larger than this one lies a single base away; base qualities are absent.

Whole blood was collected in K2EDTA tubes by collaborating institutions according to the institutions' own protocols. For TCRbeta analysis, collaborators shipped samples in one of three forms: frozen whole blood, isolated PBMCs, or DNA extracted from either of those sample types. The immunoSEQ Assay, a bias-controlled multiplex PCR, was used to amplify TCRbeta CDR3 regions from genomic DNA. The paper's processing steps were these. The number of nucleated cells in each sample was estimated from the amplification of reference gene primers within the assay. Sequence reads were collapsed and filtered to measure the absolute abundance of every unique TCRbeta CDR3 rearrangement. For each sample, productive Simpson clonality was calculated as the square root of Simpson's diversity index over productive rearrangements. The table comes from immuneACCESS by way of TCRdb, which keeps in-frame sequences with V and J called. Part of the clones is missing from these tables; in studies checked, under half for an unresolved V gene and the rest for unknown reasons. The D gene and trimming were derived from the DNA, and the V and J assignments and clone size from that table. A total of about 150,000 clones appear in this sample, about 90% of them only once. The top ten clonotypes cover about 0.55% of the sample.

Sequencing was performed on peripheral blood. The receptor was derived from a man aged 45 to 65 with acute or convalescent COVID-19. In this chain, TRBV11-1 is recombined with TRBJ2-2, with 7 bases in between that match TRBD2. The encoded CDR3 is CASSQRASGNTGELFF. The base sequence is TGTGCCAGCAGCCAGCGGGCTAGCGGGAACACCGGGGAGCTGTTTTTT. The CDR3, completed at both ends by the reference TRBV11-1 and TRBJ2-2 genes, gives the full variable domain EAEVAQSPRYKITEKSQAVAFWCDPISGHATLYWYRQILGQGPELLVQFQDESVVDDSQLPKDRFSAERLKGVDSTLKIQPAELGDSAMYLCASSQRASGNTGELFFGEGSRLTVL.